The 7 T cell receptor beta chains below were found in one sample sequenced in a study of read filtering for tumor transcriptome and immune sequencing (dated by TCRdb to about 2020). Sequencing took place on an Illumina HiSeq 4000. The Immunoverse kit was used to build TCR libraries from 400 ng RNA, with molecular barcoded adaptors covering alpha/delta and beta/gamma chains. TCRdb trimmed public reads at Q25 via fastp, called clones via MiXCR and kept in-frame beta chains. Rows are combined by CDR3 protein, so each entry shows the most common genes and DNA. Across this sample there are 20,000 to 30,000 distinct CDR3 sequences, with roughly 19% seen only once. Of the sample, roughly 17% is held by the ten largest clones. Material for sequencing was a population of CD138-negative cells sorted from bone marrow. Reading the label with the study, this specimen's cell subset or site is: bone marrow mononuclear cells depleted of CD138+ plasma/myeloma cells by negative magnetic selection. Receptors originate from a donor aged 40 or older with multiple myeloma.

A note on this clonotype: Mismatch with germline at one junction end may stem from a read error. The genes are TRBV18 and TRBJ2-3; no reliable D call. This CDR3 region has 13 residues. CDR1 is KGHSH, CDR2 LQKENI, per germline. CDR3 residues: CASSPGSVVTRYF. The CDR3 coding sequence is TGTGCCAGCTCACCTGGATCCGTGGTTACGCGGTATTTT.

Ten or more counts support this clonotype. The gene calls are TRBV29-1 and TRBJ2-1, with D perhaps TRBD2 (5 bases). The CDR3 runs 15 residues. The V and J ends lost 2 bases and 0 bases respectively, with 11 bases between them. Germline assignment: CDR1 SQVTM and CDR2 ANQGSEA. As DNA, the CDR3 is TGCAGCGTTGAATTGGTGGAGGCCTCCTACAATGAGCAGTTCTTC. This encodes CSVELVEASYNEQFF.

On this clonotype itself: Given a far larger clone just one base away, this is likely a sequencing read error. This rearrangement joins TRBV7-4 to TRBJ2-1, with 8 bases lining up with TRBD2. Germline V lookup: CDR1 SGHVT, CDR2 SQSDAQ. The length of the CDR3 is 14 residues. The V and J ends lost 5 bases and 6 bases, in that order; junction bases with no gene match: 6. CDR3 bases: TGTGCCAGCAGCATCCGGACTAGCTCCAATGAGCAGTTCTTC. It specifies CASSIRTSSNEQFF.

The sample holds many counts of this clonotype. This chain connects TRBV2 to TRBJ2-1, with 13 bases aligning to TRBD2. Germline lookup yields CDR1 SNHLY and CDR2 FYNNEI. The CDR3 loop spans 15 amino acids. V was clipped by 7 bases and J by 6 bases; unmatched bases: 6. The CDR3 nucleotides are TGTGCCAGCAAGACGGGACTAGCGGGACTCAATGAGCAGTTCTTC. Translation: CASKTGLAGLNEQFF.

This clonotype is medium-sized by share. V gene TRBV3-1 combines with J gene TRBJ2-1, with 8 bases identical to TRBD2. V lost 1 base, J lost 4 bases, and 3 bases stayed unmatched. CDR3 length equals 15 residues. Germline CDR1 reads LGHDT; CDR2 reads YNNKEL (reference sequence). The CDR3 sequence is CASSQATSAYNEQFF. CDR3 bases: TGTGCCAGCAGCCAAGCGACTAGCGCGTACAATGAGCAGTTCTTC.

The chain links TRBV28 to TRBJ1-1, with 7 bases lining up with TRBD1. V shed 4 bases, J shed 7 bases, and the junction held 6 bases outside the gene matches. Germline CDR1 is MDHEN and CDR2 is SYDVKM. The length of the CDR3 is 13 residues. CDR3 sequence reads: CASSYGTAREAFF. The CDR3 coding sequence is TGTGCCAGCAGTTACGGGACAGCCCGTGAAGCTTTCTTT.

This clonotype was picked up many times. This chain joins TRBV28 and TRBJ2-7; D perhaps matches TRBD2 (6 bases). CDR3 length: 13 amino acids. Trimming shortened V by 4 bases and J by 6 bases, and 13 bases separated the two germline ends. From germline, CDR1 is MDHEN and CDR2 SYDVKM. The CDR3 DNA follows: TGTGCCAGCAGTTCGACGGGGAGGTCCGAGCAGTACTTC. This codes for CASSSTGRSEQYF.